A single T cell receptor beta chain is shown here with its context. CDR3 length equals 17 residues. Germline CDR1 reads ENHRY; CDR2 reads SYGVKD. Every CD8+ subset sample held approximately 320,000 flow-sorted cells, done in triplicate. 5' RACE with UMI labels generated the TRB cDNA libraries. TCRdb reprocessed the 5' RACE reads and keeps a single row for each CDR3 protein, giving no DNA. This sample's clone table lists tens of thousands of distinct CDR3 sequences. These data originate in a study of CXCR3-negative and CXCR3-positive naive CD8 T cells. Sequencing was performed on naive CXCR3- CD8+ T cells from blood. Subset noted: CD45RO-CCR7+CD27+CD95- naive CD8+ T cells lacking CXCR3 (TNR3-). This chain links TRBV10-3 with TRBJ2-2; TCRdb calls TRBD2, which cannot be checked without DNA. The TCR comes from a human donor in good health. Some clones in this sample may be carry-over from other donors' samples. The CDR3: CAISDFSEGRNTGELFF.